This TCR beta chain was profiled in a study of OX40 agonist ivuxolimab in advanced cancers. Background on the study: Patients were dosed with the agonistic anti-OX40 (CD134) antibody ivuxolimab.

This table comes from immunoSEQ multiplex PCR, and its TCRdb copy is limited to in-frame clones, with some not included. Counted here are about 58,000 clones, roughly 77% occurring once; the ten biggest clones make up about 0.8%. Overall study findings and caveats: Doses of 0.1 to 3.0 mg/kg were accompanied by clonal expansion of CD4+ and CD8+ blood T cells by week 6.

About this clone: Antigen unknown.

The TCR was taken from an adult with an advanced solid tumor such as melanoma, head and neck, liver or kidney cancer. The sample consisted of CD4+ or CD8+ T cells sorted from blood, taken in a trial of the OX40 agonist ivuxolimab.

The CDR3 sequence is CASSLVGGVINEQFF. DNA of the CDR3: TGTGCCAGCAGCTTGGTCGGGGGGGTCATAAATGAGCAGTTCTTC. This chain connects TRBV5-6 to TRBJ2-1; 8 nucleotides line up with TRBD2. Germline V CDR1 and CDR2: SGHDT, YYEEEE. The V segment lost 0 bases and the J segment 7 bases; nucleotides outside the gene matches: 6. CDR3 length: 15 residues.